Given below is one TCR beta chain in context. The source of the sample is a study of blood T cell repertoires in COVID-19. The germline V gene encodes CDR1 SGHVS and CDR2 FQNEAQ. The CDR3 runs to 16 residues. V gave up 1 base and J gave up 8 bases, with 20 bases separating them. Some clones are missing from TCRdb's copy, which holds only in-frame ones; the method was immunoSEQ multiplex PCR. The table shows approximately 300,000 clones, with roughly 90% occurring only once. Sample: peripheral blood. The receptor was derived from a woman aged 45-60 years with active or convalescent COVID-19. The chain carries TRBV7-8 and TRBJ1-2; a possible D gene is TRBD1 (5 bases). The CDR3 DNA sequence: TGTGCCAGCAGCTTAGTTTTAGCACGGGGGTCGAAGGGCTACACCTTC. Encoded protein: CASSLVLARGSKGYTF. The variable domain in full, completed from reference TRBV7-8 and TRBJ1-2, reads GAGVSQSPRYKVAKRGQDVALRCDPISGHVSLFWYQQALGQGPEFLTYFQNEAQLDKSGLPSDRFFAERPEGSVSTLKIQRTQQEDSAVYLCASSLVLARGSKGYTFGSGTRLTVV.